The 26 T cell receptor beta chains below were found in one sample sequenced in a study of blood T cell repertoires in COVID-19. Using immunoSEQ multiplex PCR, the repertoire was profiled, and TCRdb retains in-frame clones only, with some absent. The table lists almost 100,000 clones, about 89% of them singletons. The sample taken for sequencing was peripheral blood. The receptors were sampled from a middle-aged man with acute or convalescent COVID-19.

V gene TRBV27 combines with J gene TRBJ1-5; 7 bases are a match to TRBD1. The CDR3 extends over 17 amino acids. CDR1 and CDR2 from the germline V gene are MNHEY and SMNVEV (reference sequence). J was trimmed by 1 base and V by 3 bases; bases with no gene match: 9. DNA of the CDR3: TGTGCCAGCAGTTTCACGACGGACAGGTTAAGCAATCAGCCCCAGCATTTT. Its translation is CASSFTTDRLSNQPQHF.

The V gene is TRBV27, the J gene TRBJ1-4, with 7 bases identical to TRBD1. The germline gives CDR1 MNHEY, CDR2 SMNVEV (reference sequence). The CDR3 contains 15 residues. Germline trimming cut 5 bases from V and 7 bases from J; bases unmatched to any gene: 10. The CDR3 sequence is CASSLRTGRGEKLFF. Written as DNA, the CDR3 is TGTGCCAGCAGTCTACGGACAGGCCGGGGTGAAAAACTGTTTTTT.

This clone was counted a single time. This chain connects TRBV21-1 to TRBJ1-2. TRBV21-1 has pseudogene status. The CDR3 extends over 14 amino acids. Here the CDR3 DNA reads TGTGCCAGCAGCGCGACACCGGGGAACTATGGCTACACCTTC. It translates to CASSATPGNYGYTF.

The sample holds one count of this clone. The CDR3 sequence is CAHGSGAYEQYF. As DNA, the CDR3 is TGTGCTCACGGGTCGGGGGCCTACGAGCAGTACTTC. This chain joins TRBV6-5 and TRBJ2-7; possible D gene TRBD2, 6 bases. Germline-derived CDR1 and CDR2 are MNHEY and SVGAGI. The CDR3 is 12 amino acids.

V usage is TRBV27 and J usage is TRBJ2-7; 9 nucleotides match TRBD1. Germline-derived CDR1 and CDR2 are MNHEY and SMNVEV (reference sequence). V was clipped by 0 bases and J by 1 base; unmatched bases: 1. This CDR3 has 15 amino acids. CDR3 DNA: TGTGCCAGCAGTTTATCGACAGGGGGATCCTACGAGCAGTACTTC. Protein: CASSLSTGGSYEQYF.

This clone came up once. This chain joins TRBV6-5 and TRBJ2-3, with TRBD2 matching over 10 bases. CDR1 MNHEY and CDR2 SVGAGI come from the germline V gene. Losses at the gene ends were 6 bases for V and 5 bases for J; bases not matched to a gene: 2. The CDR3 covers 13 residues. The CDR3 sequence: CASRRTSGDTQYF. In DNA form, the CDR3 reads TGTGCCAGCAGGAGGACTAGCGGAGATACGCAGTATTTT.

The gene calls are TRBV2 and TRBJ2-3, with 9 bases lining up with TRBD1. V dropped 7 bases and J dropped 3; count of bases not matched to a gene: 11. CDR3 size: 16 residues. Germline values: CDR1 SNHLY, CDR2 FYNNEI. CDR3 in DNA: TGTGCCAGCATCAAAGGGGACAGGGTCACAACAGATACGCAGTATTTT. Residues: CASIKGDRVTTDTQYF.

The CDR3, as DNA: TGTGCCATCAGAAGTCTAGGGCTAGCGGGAGGCACAGATACGCAGTATTTT. Its translation: CAIRSLGLAGGTDTQYF. The chain recombines TRBV10-3 with TRBJ2-3; 10 bases align to TRBD2. Per germline, CDR1 ENHRY and CDR2 SYGVKD. This CDR3 region has 17 residues. The J segment lost 1 base and the V segment lost 6 bases, leaving 10 bases of the junction unmatched.

The table lists this clone with a few counts. The rearrangement uses TRBV9 and TRBJ2-2, with D unclear. V was shortened by 0 bases and J by 6 bases, with 15 bases between the two germline ends. Germline lookup yields CDR1 SGDLS and CDR2 YYNGEE. The CDR3 loop spans 16 amino acids. The CDR3 DNA follows: TGTGCCAGCAGCGTAGTTGGCAGTGGAGTTTCCGGGGAGCTGTTTTTT. It specifies CASSVVGSGVSGELFF.

The chain couples TRBV6-5 to TRBJ1-1, with D maybe TRBD1 (5 bases). The V end lost 0 bases, the J end lost 6 bases, and 8 bases lay between the germline ends. The length of the CDR3 is 13 residues. Germline lookup yields CDR1 MNHEY and CDR2 SVGAGI. CDR3 coding DNA: TGTGCCAGCAGTTACTCCCGGGGGTCTGAAGCTTTCTTT. Protein: CASSYSRGSEAFF.

The V call is TRBV6-2 or TRBV6-3, the J call TRBJ1-2; 9 bases are a match to TRBD1. The CDR3 contains 15 residues. With V trimmed by 2 bases and J by 3 bases, 4 bases remained unmatched. The germline V gene encodes CDR1 MNHEY and CDR2 SVGEGT. CDR3 bases: TGTGCCAGCAGTTACGGACAGGGGAAGGACTATGGCTACACCTTC. As protein: CASSYGQGKDYGYTF.

The chain carries TRBV25-1 and TRBJ1-2; D is possibly TRBD1 (6 bases). V was pared by 1 base and J by 8 bases, with 14 bases between. The CDR3 totals 14 residues. Germline V gene lookup returns CDR1 MGHDK and CDR2 SYGVNS. In DNA form, the CDR3 reads TGTGCCAGCAGTGAATTGATGGGGGCGCAAGGCTACACCTTC. Translation: CASSELMGAQGYTF.

The chain recombines TRBV5-1 with TRBJ2-7; a possible D gene is TRBD2 (5 bases). CDR3 length: 15 residues. V dropped 4 bases and J dropped 2 bases, with 16 bases sitting between them. Per the germline V gene, CDR1 is SGHRS and CDR2 is YFSETQ. The CDR3 spells CASSPGSEGPYEQYF. CDR3 nucleotide sequence: TGCGCCAGCAGCCCGGGGTCTGAGGGTCCCTACGAGCAGTACTTC.

This clone was seen only a few times. This chain uses TRBV4-1 with TRBJ2-2; perhaps TRBD2 as D (6 bases). The CDR3 sequence is 16 residues long. Germline V CDR1 and CDR2: MGHRA, YSYEKL. The ends were cut back, 0 bases at V and 4 bases at J, with 12 bases in the middle. CDR3 in DNA: TGCGCCAGCAGCCAAGATCCGGGACTGCCCACCGGGGAGCTGTTTTTT. Its protein product is CASSQDPGLPTGELFF.

The chain couples TRBV2 to TRBJ1-5, with D tentatively TRBD1 (5 bases). The V gene's germline CDR1 is SNHLY and CDR2 FYNNEI. The CDR3 covers 15 residues. V was trimmed by 0 bases and J by 4 bases, leaving 10 bases between them. The CDR3 region is CASSEARGRNQPQHF. The CDR3 bases are TGTGCCAGCAGTGAAGCGCGGGGACGTAATCAGCCCCAGCATTTT.

This chain links TRBV5-1 with TRBJ2-7, with 9 positions matching TRBD1. The V gene's germline CDR1 is SGHRS and CDR2 YFSETQ. After removal of 2 bases from V and 0 bases from J, the junction contained 9 bases not matched to a gene. The CDR3 is 17 residues long. CDR3 in amino acids: CASSFPSRDRASYEQYF. For the CDR3, the DNA is TGCGCCAGCAGCTTCCCTTCCCGGGACAGGGCCTCCTACGAGCAGTACTTC.

The chain employs TRBV6-5 and TRBJ1-1, with TRBD1 as a possible D gene (5 bases). V lost 2 bases, J lost 1 base, and 11 bases lay in between. Germline values: CDR1 MNHEY, CDR2 SVGAGI. The CDR3 covers 15 residues. As DNA, the CDR3 is TGTGCCAGCAGTTACCGGACAATCCAGAACACTGAAGCTTTCTTT. Translation: CASSYRTIQNTEAFF.

V is TRBV24-1 and J is TRBJ1-2; tentatively, D is TRBD1 (5 bases). Germline V lookup: CDR1 KGHDR, CDR2 SFDVKD. This CDR3 contains 13 residues. Trimming pared 3 bases from V and 4 bases from J, leaving 8 bases between. The DNA of the CDR3 is TGTGCCACCAGTGATACCGACAGCTATGGCTACACCTTC. The encoded protein is CATSDTDSYGYTF.

J is TRBJ2-4 and V is TRBV5-1; 10 positions agree with TRBD2. The CDR3 runs to 15 residues. CDR1 is SGHRS, CDR2 YFSETQ, per germline. V shed 2 bases and J 7 bases; nucleotides not matched to a gene: 6. CDR3 protein: CASSLEPGLANIQYF. The CDR3 bases are TGCGCCAGCAGCTTAGAGCCGGGACTAGCGAACATTCAGTACTTC.

This chain links TRBV5-1 with TRBJ1-3; 9 bases are shared with TRBD1. The CDR3 sequence is 15 residues long. The ends lost 4 bases at V and 4 bases at J; junction bases unmatched: 6. Looked up from germline, CDR1 is SGHRS and CDR2 is YFSETQ. Written as DNA, the CDR3 is TGCGCCAGCAGCCACAACAGGGGGCCAGGAAACACCATATATTTT. Translated, it gives CASSHNRGPGNTIYF.

The V gene is TRBV4-1, the J gene TRBJ1-4; tentative D call: TRBD1 (6 bases). This CDR3 region has 15 residues. With 0 bases removed from V and 8 bases from J, the gap between germline ends came to 13 bases. CDR1 is MGHRA and CDR2 is YSYEKL in the germline V gene. The CDR3 DNA sequence: TGCGCCAGCAGCCAAGATGGGGGCGCCTGGGAAAAACTGTTTTTT. Its protein product is CASSQDGGAWEKLFF.

In this sample, this clone turned up once. V gene TRBV9 combines with J gene TRBJ2-5; 9 bases line up with TRBD2. This CDR3 comprises 13 residues. V trimming: 2 bases; J trimming: 5 bases; junction bases outside the gene matches: 1. CDR1 SGDLS and CDR2 YYNGEE come from the germline V gene. Here the CDR3 DNA reads TGTGCCAGCAGCGTCGCGGGAGGGGAGACCCAGTACTTC. Protein product: CASSVAGGETQYF.

The gene calls are TRBV10-2 and TRBJ1-2, with TRBD1 identical over 8 bases. CDR3 length: 15 amino acids. V was clipped by 0 bases and J by 5 bases; unmatched bases: 5. CDR1 and CDR2 from the germline V gene are WSHSY and SAAADI. For the CDR3, the DNA is TGCGCCAGCAGTGAGTCGTGGACAGGGTCTTATGGCTACACCTTC. Protein sequence: CASSESWTGSYGYTF.

The rearrangement uses TRBV24-1 and TRBJ1-1; 8 bases line up with TRBD1. There are 13 residues in the CDR3. With V trimmed by 4 bases and J by 7 bases, 4 bases remained unmatched. Germline assignment: CDR1 KGHDR and CDR2 SFDVKD. CDR3 sequence: CATSDSGTGEAFF. The CDR3, as DNA: TGTGCCACCAGTGACTCCGGGACAGGTGAAGCTTTCTTT.

The chain uses TRBV27 and TRBJ2-7, with D possibly TRBD2 on 5 matching bases. In germline, CDR1 is MNHEY, CDR2 SMNVEV (reference sequence). The V and J ends lost 5 bases and 3 bases respectively, with 11 bases between them. The length of the CDR3 is 13 residues. CDR3 protein: CASSQTRGYEQYF. CDR3 nucleotides: TGTGCCAGCAGTCAGACACGGGGCTACGAGCAGTACTTC.

V is TRBV15 and J is TRBJ1-1; possibly TRBD1 for D (6 bases). The ends were cut back, 4 bases at V and 1 base at J, with 10 bases in the middle. The CDR3 is 14 residues long. The germline V gene encodes CDR1 LNHNV and CDR2 YYDKDF (reference sequence). The CDR3 DNA reads TGTGCCACCAGCATGGGACACCCGAACACTGAAGCTTTCTTT. As protein: CATSMGHPNTEAFF.